This T cell receptor beta chain was sequenced during a study of blood T cell repertoires in COVID-19. Study overall: Acute-phase and convalescent COVID-19 samples originated in the United States, Italy and Spain. Nucleic acid was either cDNA or gDNA, and it came from T cells, B-cell-depleted T cells, or PBMCs.

This CDR3 region has 16 residues. Looked up from germline, CDR1 is ENHRY and CDR2 is SYGVKD. Trimming stripped 4 bases from V and 3 bases from J, with 18 bases between. Authors' methods: Amplified reference gene primers provided the basis for estimating nucleated cell counts. Assay: immunoSEQ multiplex PCR; the TCRdb copy retains only in-frame clones and omits some. From that table come the V and J calls and clone size; the DNA was used to work out D and trimming. The data hold just over 200,000 clones, with about nine tenths observed a single time. The TCR comes from a man aged 80 or over with acute or convalescent COVID-19. Sequencing input: peripheral blood. This rearrangement joins TRBV10-3 to TRBJ1-1; TRBD1 might be the D (5 bases). CDR3 amino acids: CAISASPGTGDTEAFF. In nucleotides, the CDR3 is TGTGCCATCAGTGCCTCACCAGGGACGGGGGACACTGAAGCTTTCTTT.